One sample yielded the 13 T cell receptor beta chains listed below, sequenced in a study of identical twins. TCRdb ran MiXCR on the 5' RACE reads and lists one entry per CDR3 protein. The sample lists some 710,000 distinct CDR3 sequences; 6% to 6.5% were seen once. The sample taken for sequencing was naive T cells sorted from blood. The receptors stem from a man between 18 and 29 years old in good health.

This clonotype came up a few times. The V and J genes are TRBV7-9 and TRBJ2-1; TRBD1 agrees at 7 bases. Germline V gene data show CDR1 as SEHNR and CDR2 as FQNEAQ (reference sequence). J was trimmed by 4 bases and V by 10 bases; bases with no gene match: 10. CDR3 length equals 14 residues. The CDR3 DNA reads TGTGCCATTATAACGGGACAGCAATACAATGAGCAGTTCTTC. It codes for CAIITGQQYNEQFF. Based on the CDR3 plus reference TRBV7-9 and TRBJ2-1, the full variable domain is DTGVSQNPRHKITKRGQNVTFRCDPISEHNRLYWYRQTLGQGPEFLTYFQNEAQLEKSRLLSDRFSAERPKGSFSTLEIQRTEQGDSAMYLCAIITGQQYNEQFFGPGTRLTVL.

This clonotype was counted at least ten times. The J gene is TRBJ2-1, the V gene TRBV24-1, with a possible D match to TRBD1 (8 bases). Germline V gene sequence: CDR1 KGHDR, CDR2 SFDVKD. The CDR3 is made up of 15 amino acids. With 7 bases removed from V and 4 bases from J, the gap between germline ends came to 16 bases. DNA for the CDR3: TGTGCCACCAGCAAAATACAGGGGGGGTACAATGAGCAGTTCTTC. It is translated as CATSKIQGGYNEQFF.

This clonotype was observed a handful of times. The chain couples TRBV5-1 to TRBJ2-7; 9 bases line up with TRBD1. The CDR3 is 13 residues long. Germline lookup yields CDR1 SGHRS and CDR2 YFSETQ. The J segment lost 5 bases and the V segment lost 5 bases, leaving 5 bases of the junction unmatched. The DNA of the CDR3 is TGCGCCAGCAGTGGGACAGGGAAAAACGAGCAGTACTTC. Amino acids: CASSGTGKNEQYF.

In this sample, this clonotype turned up many times. The chain has TRBV10-3 and TRBJ2-7; 9 bases line up with TRBD1. CDR1 and CDR2 from the germline V gene are ENHRY and SYGVKD. The trim removed 10 bases at V and 0 bases at J, leaving 4 bases unmatched. This CDR3 region has 13 residues. The CDR3 spells CATAGQGSYEQYF. CDR3 coding DNA: TGTGCCACCGCGGGACAGGGCTCCTACGAGCAGTACTTC.

This clonotype was seen a handful of times. This chain connects TRBV4-1 to TRBJ2-1, with unresolved D. This CDR3 is 15 amino acids long. Trimming removed 1 base from V and 3 bases from J, with 10 bases in between. Germline V gene data show CDR1 as MGHRA and CDR2 as YSYEKL. CDR3 region: CASSQVTKGYNEQFF. The CDR3 coding sequence is TGCGCCAGCAGCCAAGTGACGAAAGGCTACAATGAGCAGTTCTTC.

This clonotype came up a few times. CDR3 sequence: CASSGTGKAYNEQFF. CDR3 bases: TGTGCCAGCAGCGGAACCGGGAAAGCATACAATGAGCAGTTCTTC. The rearrangement joins TRBV5-5 to TRBJ2-1, with a weak D call TRBD2 (5 bases). Trimming pared 4 bases from V and 4 bases from J, leaving 15 bases between. This CDR3 has 15 amino acids. Germline V CDR1 and CDR2: SGHKS, YYEKEE (reference sequence).

This clonotype has just a few counts. This chain joins TRBV7-6 and TRBJ2-1, with 11 positions matching TRBD2. Germline lookup yields CDR1 SGHVS and CDR2 FNYEAQ. CDR3 length: 15 residues. V gave up 6 bases and J gave up 5 bases; unmatched junction bases: 6. The CDR3 region has the DNA TGTGCCAGCAGTAATAGCGGGAGGGCCAACAATGAGCAGTTCTTC. This encodes CASSNSGRANNEQFF.

At least ten counts were recorded for this clonotype. The CDR3, as DNA: TGTGCCAGCAGTGTACTAGCGGGACCTACCTACGAGCAGTACTTC. As protein: CASSVLAGPTYEQYF. The genes are TRBV6-2 or TRBV6-3 and TRBJ2-7; 10 positions match TRBD2. The V segment lost 5 bases and the J segment 2 bases; nucleotides outside the gene matches: 6. The CDR3 covers 15 residues. The V gene's germline CDR1 is MNHEY and CDR2 SVGEGT.

This chain links TRBV10-3 with TRBJ2-3, with 10 bases identical to TRBD1. CDR3 size: 15 residues. V was pared by 4 bases and J by 5 bases, with 6 bases of the junction left unmatched. The V gene's germline CDR1 is ENHRY and CDR2 SYGVKD. CDR3 amino acids: CAISAAGQGRDTQYF. Written as DNA, the CDR3 is TGTGCCATCAGTGCCGCGGGACAGGGGAGAGATACGCAGTATTTT.

The table lists this clonotype with many counts. This chain uses TRBV29-1 with TRBJ2-3; D could derive from TRBD1 or TRBD2 (5 bases each). Trimming took off 0 bases at V and 2 bases at J, with 12 bases between the two ends. The length of the CDR3 is 15 residues. Germline V gives CDR1 SQVTM, CDR2 ANQGSEA. The CDR3 spells CSVEERGASTDTQYF. DNA for the CDR3: TGCAGCGTTGAAGAGCGAGGGGCTTCCACAGATACGCAGTATTTT.

This clonotype was seen ten or more times. The chain couples TRBV6-1 to TRBJ2-1, with D perhaps matching TRBD2 (7 bases). Trimming cost V 6 bases and J 5 bases, with 20 bases left between them. The CDR3 loop spans 16 amino acids. CDR1 is MNHNS, CDR2 SASEGT, per germline. CDR3 loop: CASRFRAGAVHNEQFF. The CDR3 coding sequence is TGTGCCAGCAGATTCCGGGCGGGGGCGGTTCACAATGAGCAGTTCTTC.

This clonotype was counted many times. This chain joins TRBV4-1 and TRBJ2-3, with D uncertain. The germline gives CDR1 MGHRA, CDR2 YSYEKL. The CDR3 is made up of 14 amino acids. V was shortened by 5 bases and J by 0 bases, with 9 bases between the two germline ends. CDR3 nucleotide sequence: TGCGCCAGCAGCATGAGTACTAGCACAGATACGCAGTATTTT. As protein: CASSMSTSTDTQYF.

V usage is TRBV5-1 and J usage is TRBJ2-1; 7 nucleotides agree with TRBD2. This CDR3 region has 14 residues. V trimming: 0 bases; J trimming: 5 bases; junction bases outside the gene matches: 2. The germline V gene has CDR1 SGHRS and CDR2 YFSETQ. CDR3 region: CASSLAAGDNEQFF. The DNA for the CDR3 is TGCGCCAGCAGCTTGGCCGCGGGGGACAATGAGCAGTTCTTC.